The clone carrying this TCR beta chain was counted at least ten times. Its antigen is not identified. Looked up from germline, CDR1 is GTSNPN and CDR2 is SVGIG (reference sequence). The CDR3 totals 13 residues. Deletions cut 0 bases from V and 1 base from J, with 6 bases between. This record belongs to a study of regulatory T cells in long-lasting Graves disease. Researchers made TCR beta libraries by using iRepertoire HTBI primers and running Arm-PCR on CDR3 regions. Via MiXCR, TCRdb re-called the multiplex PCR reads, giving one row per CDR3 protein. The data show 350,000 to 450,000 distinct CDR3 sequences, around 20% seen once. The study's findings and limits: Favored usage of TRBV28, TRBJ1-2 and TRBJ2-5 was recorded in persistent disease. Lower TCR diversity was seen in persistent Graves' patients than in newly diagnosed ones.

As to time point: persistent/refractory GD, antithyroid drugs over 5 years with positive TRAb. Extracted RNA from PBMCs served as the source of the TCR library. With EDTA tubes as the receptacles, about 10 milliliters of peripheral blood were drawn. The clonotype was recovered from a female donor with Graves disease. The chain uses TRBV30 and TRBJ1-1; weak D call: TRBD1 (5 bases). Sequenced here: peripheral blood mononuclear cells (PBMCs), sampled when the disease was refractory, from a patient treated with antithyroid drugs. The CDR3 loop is CAWSVRGNTEAFF. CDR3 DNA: TGTGCCTGGAGTGTAAGGGGGAACACTGAAGCTTTCTTT.